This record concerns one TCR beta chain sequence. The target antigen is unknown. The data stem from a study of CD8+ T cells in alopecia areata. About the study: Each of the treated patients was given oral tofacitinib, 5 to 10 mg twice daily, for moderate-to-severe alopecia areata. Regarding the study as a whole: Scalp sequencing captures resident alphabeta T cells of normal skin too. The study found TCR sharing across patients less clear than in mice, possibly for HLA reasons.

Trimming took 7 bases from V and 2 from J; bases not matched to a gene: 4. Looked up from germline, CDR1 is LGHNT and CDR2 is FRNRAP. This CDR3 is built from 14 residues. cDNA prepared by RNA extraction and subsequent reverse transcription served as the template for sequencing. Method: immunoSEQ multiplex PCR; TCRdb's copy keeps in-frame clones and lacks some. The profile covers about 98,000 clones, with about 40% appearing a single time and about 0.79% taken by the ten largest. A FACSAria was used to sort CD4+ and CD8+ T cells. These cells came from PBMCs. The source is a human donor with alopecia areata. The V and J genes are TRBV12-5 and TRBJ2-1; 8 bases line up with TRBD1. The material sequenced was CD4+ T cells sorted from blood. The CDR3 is CASVPGQAYNEQFF. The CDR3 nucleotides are TGTGCTAGTGTCCCGGGACAGGCCTACAATGAGCAGTTCTTC.